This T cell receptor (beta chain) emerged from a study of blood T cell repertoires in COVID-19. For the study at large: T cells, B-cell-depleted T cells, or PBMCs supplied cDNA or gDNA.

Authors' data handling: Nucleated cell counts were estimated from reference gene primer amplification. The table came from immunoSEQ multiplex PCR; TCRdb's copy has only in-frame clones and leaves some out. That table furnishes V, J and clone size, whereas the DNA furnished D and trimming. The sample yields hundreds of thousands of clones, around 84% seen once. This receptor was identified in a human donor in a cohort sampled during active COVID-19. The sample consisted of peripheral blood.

In nucleotides, the CDR3 is TGTGCCAGCTCACCACGCGACAGGGTTAACACCGGGGAGCTGTTTTTT. This codes for CASSPRDRVNTGELFF. The chain couples TRBV18 to TRBJ2-2, with 7 nucleotides matching TRBD1. The J segment lost 2 bases and the V segment lost 1 base, leaving 4 bases of the junction unmatched. Germline CDR1 reads KGHSH; CDR2 reads LQKENI. This CDR3 has 16 residues.